Reported below is one T cell receptor (beta chain). Its antigen is not known. These data belong to a study of post-analysis software for immune sequencing data. Whole-study results and caveats: Under F measure analysis, samples from one preparation batch co-clustered strongly. Significantly lower normalized Chao1 diversity was seen in multiple sclerosis patients than in controls. TRBV5-6, TRBV5-1 and TRBV20-1 belonged to a set of about five TRBV segments that were more frequent in patients than controls.

Germline CDR1 and CDR2: SGDLS and YYNGEE. This CDR3 comprises 17 residues. V gave up 4 bases and J gave up 9 bases; unmatched junction bases: 14. Unique molecular identifiers featured in each of the TCR beta cDNA libraries. T cells numbering roughly 0.95 to 10 million yielded some 520,000 cDNA molecules. Each CDR3 protein gets one entry after TCRdb re-called the PCR reads with MiXCR. The repertoire holds roughly 800,000 distinct CDR3 sequences, with 25% to 30% as singletons. The chain uses TRBV9 and TRBJ1-6, with 9 bases fitting TRBD1. Sequenced input: blood. The sequence came from a girl aged 10 to 17 with multiple sclerosis. CDR3 nucleotide sequence: TGTGCCAGCAGCACCAGTCCCTCCGGGACAGGGAGTTCACCCCTCCACTTT. This codes for CASSTSPSGTGSSPLHF.